The rows below give T cell receptor beta chains drawn from one sample of a study of CD8 T cells in ankylosing spondylitis. TCRdb re-called the 5' RACE reads with MiXCR, one entry per CDR3 protein. The sample shows about 210,000 distinct CDR3 sequences, 6% to 8.5% of them seen only once. The sample was blood, either unsorted or a sorted T cell fraction (not recorded which). Receptors were obtained from a male donor with ankylosing spondylitis. The CDR3 runs from the conserved cysteine through the conserved F or W. A D gene is named only where the DNA matches it firmly. Expanded clones are given a class, and other clones once, few, many or no size at all.

abundance	v_gene	j_gene	d_gene	CDR3nt	CDR3aa
-	TRBV15	TRBJ2-7	TRBD1	TGTGCCACCAGCAGATCGGACAGGGGGCTCCACGAGCAGTACTTC	CATSRSDRGLHEQYF
-	TRBV5-1	TRBJ2-1	-	TGCGCCAGCAGCTTGGCACAGGGCCTCTACAATGAGCAGTTCTTC	CASSLAQGLYNEQFF
-	TRBV7-1	TRBJ1-2	-	TGTGCCAGCAGCTCCAGGCCCCAGGTCTACACCTTC	CASSSRPQVYTF
many	TRBV20-1	TRBJ2-1	-	TGCAGTGCCCCCCCGGCCCGGGGGAACTACAATGAGCAGTTCTTC	CSAPPARGNYNEQFF
many	TRBV11-2	TRBJ2-1	-	TGTGCCAGCAGCGAACTAATCCGTGGTGAGCAGTTCTTC	CASSELIRGEQFF
-	TRBV5-1	TRBJ1-4	TRBD1	TGCGCCAGCAGCTTGAGCGGGACAGATAATGAAAAACTGTTTTTT	CASSLSGTDNEKLFF
many	TRBV20-1	TRBJ1-4	-	TGCAGTGCCAAGAGTGAAACTACCGGGGACTTTTACTCTATGTTTTTT	CSAKSETTGDFYSMFF
many	TRBV28	TRBJ2-3	-	TGTGCCAGCAGTCCCCGGGCAGACAGGCTGAAAGATACGCAGTATTTT	CASSPRADRLKDTQYF
-	TRBV24-1	TRBJ2-4	-	TGTGCCACCAGTGATTCGCACACCTCCCGGGGCAAAAACATTCAGTACTTC	CATSDSHTSRGKNIQYF
-	TRBV7-2	TRBJ2-5	-	TGTGCCAGCAGCCCCACAGGGAGAGGGGCCGGAGAGACCCAGTACTTC	CASSPTGRGAGETQYF
many	TRBV11-2	TRBJ2-7	-	TGTGCCAGCAGCTTCATGGGATACGAGCTTTTC	CASSFMGYELF
many	TRBV7-6	TRBJ1-1	-	TGTGCCAGCAGCGCTCAGCAGGGTATGAACACTGAAGCTTTCTTT	CASSAQQGMNTEAFF
many	TRBV4-2	TRBJ2-7	TRBD2	TGTGCCAGCAGCCTCAGACCTAGCGGGAGCTACGAGCAGTACTTC	CASSLRPSGSYEQYF
many	TRBV27	TRBJ2-1	-	TGTGCCAGCAGTTTATCGGCAGGGGCATCCTACAATGAGCAGTTCTTC	CASSLSAGASYNEQFF
many	TRBV15	TRBJ1-4	-	TGTGCCACCAGCATCAGGGGTGGCGAAAAACTGTTTTTT	CATSIRGGEKLFF
many	TRBV7-6	TRBJ1-4	-	TGTGCCAGCAACCCCGGTCCGAGGACCGAGAGGGAAAAACTGTTTTTT	CASNPGPRTEREKLFF
-	TRBV7-9	TRBJ2-3	-	TGTGCCAGCTTGTGGAGGGACCGCACAGATACGCAGTATTTT	CASLWRDRTDTQYF
many	TRBV12-3/TRBV12-4	TRBJ2-7	-	TGTGCCAGCAGTTTAGGGCTTACGATCTACGAGCAGTACTTC	CASSLGLTIYEQYF
many	TRBV5-1	TRBJ2-5	TRBD2	TGCGCCAGCAGCTCCTTAAGCGGGGGGGCAGGAGAGACCCAGTACTTC	CASSSLSGGAGETQYF
few	TRBV24-1	TRBJ2-1	TRBD2	TGTGCCACCAGTGATTTAGGACTAGCGGCTCGGGAGCAGTTCTTC	CATSDLGLAAREQFF
-	TRBV12-3/TRBV12-4	TRBJ2-7	-	TGTGCCAGCAGCTCTCTGCCCTACGAGCAGTACTTC	CASSSLPYEQYF
many	TRBV6-2/TRBV6-3	TRBJ1-1	-	TGTGCCAGCTGCCGGACGGAAAACACTGAAGCTTTCTTT	CASCRTENTEAFF
-	TRBV20-1	TRBJ1-2	-	TGCAGTGCTAGAGTCCTTTCCCTCCATGGCTACACCTTC	CSARVLSLHGYTF
-	TRBV4-1	TRBJ2-1	-	TGCGCCAGCAGCCAGACACTAGCATTGTACAATGAGCAGTTCTTC	CASSQTLALYNEQFF
many	TRBV4-1	TRBJ2-7	TRBD1	TGCGCCAGCAGCCTGACCGGGACAGGTCCCTACGAGCAGTACTTC	CASSLTGTGPYEQYF
many	TRBV9	TRBJ2-3	-	TGTGCCAGCAGCGCCCGATCATCCAGGGAGTCCACAGATACGCAGTATTTT	CASSARSSRESTDTQYF
many	TRBV4-2	TRBJ1-2	-	TGTGCCAGCAGCCCCGAGAGGGGCTCCCCTGGCTACACCTTC	CASSPERGSPGYTF